The 10 T cell receptor beta chains below were found in one sample sequenced in a study of response to subunit inactivated influenza vaccine. TCRdb reanalysed the RT-PCR reads using MiXCR and keeps one entry per CDR3 protein. The data contain about 530,000 distinct CDR3 sequences, 12% of them seen just once; the ten biggest clones take up 10%. Sequencing used PBMCs from blood, obtained on the day of vaccination. The receptors shown here come from a man aged 45-65 years who received an inactivated influenza vaccine.

The chain recombines TRBV27 with TRBJ2-5; a weak D match, TRBD1 (5 bases). Trimming cost V 5 bases and J 0 bases, with 7 bases left between them. The CDR3 covers 13 residues. The germline V gene encodes CDR1 MNHEY and CDR2 SMNVEV (reference sequence). CDR3: CASSRQYQETQYF. The DNA of the CDR3 is TGTGCCAGCAGTCGACAGTACCAAGAGACCCAGTACTTC.

This chain uses TRBV5-5 with TRBJ2-3; 7 bases align to TRBD2. J was trimmed by 4 bases and V by 1 base; bases with no gene match: 6. Germline V gives CDR1 SGHKS, CDR2 YYEKEE (reference sequence). This CDR3 comprises 15 residues. CDR3 sequence (DNA): TGTGCCAGCAGCTTGAGTCAGGGAGGGGCAGATACGCAGTATTTT. As protein: CASSLSQGGADTQYF.

The chain uses TRBV4-1 and TRBJ2-1; 9 bases align to TRBD1. The V and J ends lost 0 bases and 7 bases, in that order; junction bases with no gene match: 10. The CDR3 is made up of 17 amino acids. Germline CDR1 is MGHRA and CDR2 is YSYEKL. The CDR3 sequence is CASSQEWGTGLGNEQFF. The CDR3, as DNA: TGCGCCAGCAGCCAAGAGTGGGGGACAGGGTTAGGTAATGAGCAGTTCTTC.

This clonotype was seen a few times. This chain connects TRBV9 to TRBJ2-7; 11 positions match TRBD2. The CDR3 is 15 residues long. Germline trimming cut 4 bases from V and 3 bases from J; bases unmatched to any gene: 6. Germline CDR1 and CDR2: SGDLS and YYNGEE. The chain's CDR3 is CASSLTGTSGYEQYF. The DNA for the CDR3 is TGTGCCAGCAGCCTTACCGGGACTAGCGGCTACGAGCAGTACTTC. Full variable domain (outside the CDR3, taken from reference TRBV9 and TRBJ2-7): DSGVTQTPKHLITATGQRVTLRCSPRSGDLSVYWYQQSLDQGLQFLIQYYNGEERAKGNILERFSAQQFPDLHSELNLSSLELGDSALYFCASSLTGTSGYEQYFGPGTRLTVT.

The chain links TRBV12-3 or TRBV12-4 to TRBJ2-2; D might be TRBD2 (5 bases). The V end was cut by 5 bases, the J end by 4 bases, with 14 bases between. CDR3 size: 15 residues. The CDR3 region is CASSPRAYTTGELFF. DNA of the CDR3: TGTGCCAGCAGTCCGAGGGCATATACCACCGGGGAGCTGTTTTTT.

This clonotype was observed a few times. This rearrangement joins TRBV5-1 to TRBJ2-2; D is perhaps TRBD2 (5 bases). The CDR3 is made up of 14 amino acids. The germline V gene has CDR1 SGHRS and CDR2 YFSETQ. V was cut by 6 bases and J by 1 base, with 10 bases left in between. CDR3 bases: TGCGCCAGCACGGAACGGGGGAACACCGGGGAGCTGTTTTTT. Its translation is CASTERGNTGELFF.

This sequence joins TRBV7-2 and TRBJ2-7; possibly TRBD1 for D (6 bases). CDR1 is SGHTA and CDR2 is FQGNSA in the germline V gene. The V and J ends lost 5 bases and 2 bases respectively, with 13 bases between them. This CDR3 comprises 14 residues. DNA for the CDR3: TGTGCCAGCAGCGTTAGGGACAACCCCTACGAGCAGTACTTC. It codes for CASSVRDNPYEQYF.

The V gene is TRBV9, the J gene TRBJ2-3; D uncertain. The CDR3 has 16 amino acids. Germline-derived CDR1 and CDR2 are SGDLS and YYNGEE. V shed 0 bases and J shed 0 bases, with 11 bases lying between them. In nucleotides, the CDR3 is TGTGCCAGCAGCGTAGTTGAGACATCTAGCACAGATACGCAGTATTTT. It translates to CASSVVETSSTDTQYF.

There are a few counts of this clonotype. This chain connects TRBV15 to TRBJ2-1; TRBD2 matches at 7 bases. Germline loops: CDR1 LNHNV, CDR2 YYDKDF (reference sequence). The CDR3 loop spans 15 amino acids. Trimming at V came to 3 bases and at J to 4 bases, leaving 6 bases not matched to a gene. The CDR3 DNA reads TGTGCCACCAGCAGGGCGCGGGAGACTTACAATGAGCAGTTCTTC. It yields the protein CATSRARETYNEQFF.

This clonotype was counted a few times. CDR3 protein: CSASGRGLIQPQHF. The CDR3 DNA reads as TGCAGTGCTAGTGGCAGGGGGCTTATTCAGCCCCAGCATTTT. The genes are TRBV20-1 and TRBJ1-5, with 8 bases lining up with TRBD1. V shed 3 bases, J shed 6 bases, and the junction held 7 bases outside the gene matches. Germline loops: CDR1 DFQATT, CDR2 SNEGSKA (reference sequence). This CDR3 region has 14 residues.